The 2 T cell receptor beta chains reported below all come from one sample, sequenced in a study of PD-1 blockade in classical Hodgkin lymphoma (dated by TCRdb to between 2020 and 2021). This sample's time point label indicates: cycle 2 day 1 (C2D1) of nivolumab. Every trial patient had relapsed after autologous stem cell transplantation, and cohorts A, B and C differed in prior brentuximab vedotin exposure. The library was produced with the immunoSEQ multiplex PCR assay. The table was pulled from immuneACCESS by TCRdb, which kept in-frame rearrangements only. Such tables lose some clones; where checked, under half of the loss comes from unresolved V genes, and the rest has no known cause. This sample has roughly 35,000 clones in its table, and about 91% of those were observed once. The top ten constitute around 7.7% of the sample. This specimen consisted of peripheral blood mononuclear cells (PBMCs), obtained before the second cycle of nivolumab. The receptors originated from a human donor with classical Hodgkin lymphoma.

The V and J genes are TRBV6-5 and TRBJ1-5; D unresolved. The CDR3 runs 14 residues. Per the germline V gene, CDR1 is MNHEY and CDR2 is SVGAGI. V lost 1 base and J lost 5, with 9 bases in between. The CDR3 sequence is CASSYFYSDQPQHF. CDR3 DNA: TGTGCCAGCAGTTACTTTTACAGCGATCAGCCCCAGCATTTT.

The gene calls are TRBV7-3 and TRBJ2-2; D might be TRBD2 (5 bases). Germline V gene data show CDR1 as SGHTA and CDR2 as FQGTGA. The CDR3 has 15 amino acids. V was pared by 6 bases and J by 3 bases, with 14 bases between. As DNA, the CDR3 is TGTGCCAGCAGGGCCGGACTTGCGGACACCGGGGAGCTGTTTTTT. Its translation: CASRAGLADTGELFF.